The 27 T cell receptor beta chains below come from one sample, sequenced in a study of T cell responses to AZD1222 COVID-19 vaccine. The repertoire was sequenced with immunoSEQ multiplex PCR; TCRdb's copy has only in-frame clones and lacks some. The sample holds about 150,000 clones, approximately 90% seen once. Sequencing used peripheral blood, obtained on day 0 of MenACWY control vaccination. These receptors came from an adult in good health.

CDR3: CASSLSRSGEQFF. The CDR3 DNA reads TGTGCCAGCAGCTTAAGCAGGTCGGGTGAGCAGTTCTTC. V usage is TRBV7-2 and J usage is TRBJ2-1; D not certain. Germline V lookup: CDR1 SGHTA, CDR2 FQGNSA. V was pared by 2 bases and J by 9 bases, with 11 bases between. The CDR3 has 13 amino acids.

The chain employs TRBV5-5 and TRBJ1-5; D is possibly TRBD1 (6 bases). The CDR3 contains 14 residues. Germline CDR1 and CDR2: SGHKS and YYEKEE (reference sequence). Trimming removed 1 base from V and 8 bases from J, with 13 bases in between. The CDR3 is CASSLLNAGEPQHF. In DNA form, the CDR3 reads TGTGCCAGCAGCTTGCTGAATGCAGGGGAGCCCCAGCATTTT.

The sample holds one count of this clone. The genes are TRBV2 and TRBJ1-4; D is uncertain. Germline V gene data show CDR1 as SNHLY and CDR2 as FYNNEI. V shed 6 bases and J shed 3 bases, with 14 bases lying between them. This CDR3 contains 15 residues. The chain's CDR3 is CASSPARAANEKLFF. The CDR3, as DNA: TGTGCCAGCAGCCCTGCAAGGGCGGCTAATGAAAAACTGTTTTTT.

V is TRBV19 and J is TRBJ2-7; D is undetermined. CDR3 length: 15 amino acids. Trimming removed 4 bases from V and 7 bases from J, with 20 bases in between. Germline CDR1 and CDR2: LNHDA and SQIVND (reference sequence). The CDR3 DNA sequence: TGTGCCAGTAGTACCGAACCCTTATGGGTGAAGGAGCAGTACTTC. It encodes CASSTEPLWVKEQYF. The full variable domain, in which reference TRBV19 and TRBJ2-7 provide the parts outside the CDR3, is DGGITQSPKYLFRKEGQNVTLSCEQNLNHDAMYWYRQDPGQGLRLIYYSQIVNDFQKGDIAEGYSVSREKKESFPLTVTSAQKNPTAFYLCASSTEPLWVKEQYFGPGTRLTVT.

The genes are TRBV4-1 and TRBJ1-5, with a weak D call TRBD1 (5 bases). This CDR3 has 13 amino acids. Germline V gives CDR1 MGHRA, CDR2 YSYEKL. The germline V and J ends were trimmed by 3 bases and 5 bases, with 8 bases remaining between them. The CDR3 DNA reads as TGCGCCAGCAGCCAGGCGGGGGATCAGCCCCAGCATTTT. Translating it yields CASSQAGDQPQHF.

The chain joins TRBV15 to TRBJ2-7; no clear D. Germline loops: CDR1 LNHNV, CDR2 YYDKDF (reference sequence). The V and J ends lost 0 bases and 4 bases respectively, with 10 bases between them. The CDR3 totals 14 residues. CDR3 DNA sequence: TGTGCCACCAGCAGAGATACAAGGGTGTACGAGCAGTACTTC. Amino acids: CATSRDTRVYEQYF.

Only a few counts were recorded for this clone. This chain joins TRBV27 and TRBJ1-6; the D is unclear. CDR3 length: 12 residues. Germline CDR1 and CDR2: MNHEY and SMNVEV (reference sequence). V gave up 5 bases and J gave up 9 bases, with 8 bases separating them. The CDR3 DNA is TGTGCCAGCAGTATGACACGTTCACCCCTCCACTTT. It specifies CASSMTRSPLHF.

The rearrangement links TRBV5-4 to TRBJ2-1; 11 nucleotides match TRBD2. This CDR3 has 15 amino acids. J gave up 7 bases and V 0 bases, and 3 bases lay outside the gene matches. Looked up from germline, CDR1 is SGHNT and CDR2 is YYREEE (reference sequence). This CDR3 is CASSLGGLADNEQFF. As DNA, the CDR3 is TGTGCCAGCAGCTTGGGGGGACTAGCGGATAATGAGCAGTTCTTC.

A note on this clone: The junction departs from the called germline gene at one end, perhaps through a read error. CDR3 nucleotides: TGTGCCAGCAGCCTAGCCGGGACAGGGTACGAGCAGTACTTC. This gives the protein CASSLAGTGYEQYF. The chain has TRBV7-2 and TRBJ2-7, with 9 bases fitting TRBD1. The CDR3 totals 14 residues. The germline gives CDR1 SGHTA, CDR2 FQGNSA.

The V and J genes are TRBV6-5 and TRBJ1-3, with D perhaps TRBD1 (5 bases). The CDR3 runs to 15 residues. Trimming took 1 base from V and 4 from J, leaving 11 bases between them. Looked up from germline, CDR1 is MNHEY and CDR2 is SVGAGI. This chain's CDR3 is CASSYWAGPGNTIYF. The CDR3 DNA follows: TGTGCCAGCAGTTACTGGGCAGGGCCAGGAAACACCATATATTTT.

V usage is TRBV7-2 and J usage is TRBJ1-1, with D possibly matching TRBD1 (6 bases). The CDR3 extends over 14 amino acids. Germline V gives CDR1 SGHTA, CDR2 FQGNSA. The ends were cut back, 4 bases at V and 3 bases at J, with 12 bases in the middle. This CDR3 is CASSYTGRYTEAFF. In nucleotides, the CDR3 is TGTGCCAGCAGCTATACAGGGAGATACACTGAAGCTTTCTTT.

In DNA form, the CDR3 reads TGCGCCAGCAGCTTGATAGCGGGGGGGACCTACAATGAGCAGTTCTTC. It encodes CASSLIAGGTYNEQFF. V is TRBV5-1 and J is TRBJ2-1; 11 nucleotides align to TRBD2. The ends lost 1 base at V and 2 bases at J; junction bases unmatched: 2. CDR1 is SGHRS and CDR2 is YFSETQ in the germline V gene. CDR3 length equals 16 residues.

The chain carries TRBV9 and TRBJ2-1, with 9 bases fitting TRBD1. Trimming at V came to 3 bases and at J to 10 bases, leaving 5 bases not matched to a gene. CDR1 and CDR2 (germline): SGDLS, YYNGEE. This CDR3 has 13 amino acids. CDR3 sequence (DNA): TGTGCCAGCAGCGCGGGACAGGGTCTGGAGCAGTTCTTC. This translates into CASSAGQGLEQFF.

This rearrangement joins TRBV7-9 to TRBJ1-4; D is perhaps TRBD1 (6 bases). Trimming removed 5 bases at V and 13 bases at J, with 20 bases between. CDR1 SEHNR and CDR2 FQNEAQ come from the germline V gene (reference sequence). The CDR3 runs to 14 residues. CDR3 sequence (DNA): TGTGCCAGCAGCCCCTCCGGGACACACTGGGGACTGTTTTTT. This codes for CASSPSGTHWGLFF.

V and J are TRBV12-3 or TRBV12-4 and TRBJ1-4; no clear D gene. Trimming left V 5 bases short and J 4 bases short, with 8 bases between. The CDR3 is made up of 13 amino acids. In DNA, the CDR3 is TGTGCCAGCAGTCTCAGGCATAATGAAAAACTGTTTTTT. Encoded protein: CASSLRHNEKLFF.

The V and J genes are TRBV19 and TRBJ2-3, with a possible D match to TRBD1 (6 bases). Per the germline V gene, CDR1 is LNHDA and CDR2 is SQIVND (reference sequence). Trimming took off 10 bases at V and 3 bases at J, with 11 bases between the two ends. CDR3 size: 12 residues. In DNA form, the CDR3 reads TGTGCCACCAGGGGATGGACAGATACGCAGTATTTT. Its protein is CATRGWTDTQYF.

CDR3 in amino acids: CSVVKRAVLQETQYF. DNA for the CDR3: TGCAGCGTTGTAAAGCGGGCGGTGCTGCAAGAGACCCAGTACTTC. The chain combines TRBV29-1 with TRBJ2-5; TRBD2 might be the D (6 bases). Germline V lookup: CDR1 SQVTM, CDR2 ANQGSEA. With 4 bases removed from V and 2 bases from J, the gap between germline ends came to 17 bases. The CDR3 covers 15 residues.

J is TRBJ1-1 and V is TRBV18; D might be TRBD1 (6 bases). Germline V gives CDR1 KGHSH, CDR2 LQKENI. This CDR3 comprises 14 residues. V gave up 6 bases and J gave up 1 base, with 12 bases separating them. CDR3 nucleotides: TGTGCCAGCTCTAAGGGCAGGGGGAACACTGAAGCTTTCTTT. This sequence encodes CASSKGRGNTEAFF.

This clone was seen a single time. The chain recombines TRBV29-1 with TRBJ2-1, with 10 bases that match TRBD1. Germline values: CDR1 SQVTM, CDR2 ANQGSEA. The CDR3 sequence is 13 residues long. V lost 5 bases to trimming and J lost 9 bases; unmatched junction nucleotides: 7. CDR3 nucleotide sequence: TGCAGCGTTCGGGGACAGGGGAATGGTGAGCAGTTCTTC. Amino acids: CSVRGQGNGEQFF.

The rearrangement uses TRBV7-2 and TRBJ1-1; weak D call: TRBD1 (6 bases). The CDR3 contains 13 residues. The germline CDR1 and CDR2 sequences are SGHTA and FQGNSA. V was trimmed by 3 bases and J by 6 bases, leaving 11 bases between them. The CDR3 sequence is CASSFTGYSEAFF. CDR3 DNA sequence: TGTGCCAGCAGCTTCACAGGGTACTCTGAAGCTTTCTTT. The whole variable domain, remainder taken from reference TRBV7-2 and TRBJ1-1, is GAGVSQSPSNKVTEKGKDVELRCDPISGHTALYWYRQSLGQGLEFLIYFQGNSAPDKSGLPSDRFSAERTGGSVSTLTIQRTQQEDSAVYLCASSFTGYSEAFFGQGTRLTVV.

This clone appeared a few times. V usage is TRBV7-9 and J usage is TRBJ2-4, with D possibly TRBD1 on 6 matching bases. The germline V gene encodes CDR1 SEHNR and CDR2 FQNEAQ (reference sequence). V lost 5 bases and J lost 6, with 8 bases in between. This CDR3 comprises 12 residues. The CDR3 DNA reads TGTGCCAGCAGCGGGGGCGGAAACATTCAGTACTTC. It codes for CASSGGGNIQYF.

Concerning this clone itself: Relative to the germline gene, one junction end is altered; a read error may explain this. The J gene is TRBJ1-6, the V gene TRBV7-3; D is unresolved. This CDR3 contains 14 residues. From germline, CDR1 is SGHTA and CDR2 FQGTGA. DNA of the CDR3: TGTGCCAGCAGCCTAACGTCCTATAATTCACCCCTCCACTTT. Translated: CASSLTSYNSPLHF. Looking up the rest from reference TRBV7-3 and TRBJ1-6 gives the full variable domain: GAGVSQTPSNKVTEKGKYVELRCDPISGHTALYWYRQSLGQGPEFLIYFQGTGAADDSGLPNDRFFAVRPEGSVSTLKIQRTERGDSAVYLCASSLTSYNSPLHFGNGTRLTVT.

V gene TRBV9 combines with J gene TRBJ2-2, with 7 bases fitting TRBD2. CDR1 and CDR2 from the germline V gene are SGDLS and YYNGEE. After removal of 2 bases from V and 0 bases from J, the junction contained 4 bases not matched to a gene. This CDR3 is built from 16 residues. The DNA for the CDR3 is TGTGCCAGCAGCGTTTTTGGGGGGGCGAACACCGGGGAGCTGTTTTTT. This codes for CASSVFGGANTGELFF.

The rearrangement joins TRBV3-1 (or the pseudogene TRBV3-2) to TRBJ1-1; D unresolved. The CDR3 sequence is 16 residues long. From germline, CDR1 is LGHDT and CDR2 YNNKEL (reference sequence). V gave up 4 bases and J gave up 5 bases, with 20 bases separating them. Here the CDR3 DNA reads TGTGCCAGCAGCCTATACCACCCAAAGATGAGGACTGAAGCTTTCTTT. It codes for CASSLYHPKMRTEAFF.

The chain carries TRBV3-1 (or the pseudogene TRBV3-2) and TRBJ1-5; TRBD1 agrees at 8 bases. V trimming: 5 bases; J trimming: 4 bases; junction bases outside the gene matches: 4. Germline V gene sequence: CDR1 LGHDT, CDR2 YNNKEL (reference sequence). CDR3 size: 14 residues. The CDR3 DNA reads TGTGCCAGCAGCAACACAGGGGGTAATCAGCCCCAGCATTTT. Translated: CASSNTGGNQPQHF.

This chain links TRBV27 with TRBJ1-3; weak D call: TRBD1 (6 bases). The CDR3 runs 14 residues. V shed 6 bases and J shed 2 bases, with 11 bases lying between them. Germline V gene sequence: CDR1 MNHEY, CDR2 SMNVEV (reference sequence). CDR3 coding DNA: TGTGCCAGCAGAAAACAGGGTCCTGGAAACACCATATATTTT. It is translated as CASRKQGPGNTIYF.

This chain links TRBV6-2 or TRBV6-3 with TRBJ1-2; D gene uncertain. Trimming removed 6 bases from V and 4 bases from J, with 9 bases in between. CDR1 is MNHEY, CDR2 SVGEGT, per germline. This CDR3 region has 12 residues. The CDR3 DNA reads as TGTGCCAGCAGCCCCGGGCCCTATGGCTACACCTTC. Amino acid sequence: CASSPGPYGYTF.